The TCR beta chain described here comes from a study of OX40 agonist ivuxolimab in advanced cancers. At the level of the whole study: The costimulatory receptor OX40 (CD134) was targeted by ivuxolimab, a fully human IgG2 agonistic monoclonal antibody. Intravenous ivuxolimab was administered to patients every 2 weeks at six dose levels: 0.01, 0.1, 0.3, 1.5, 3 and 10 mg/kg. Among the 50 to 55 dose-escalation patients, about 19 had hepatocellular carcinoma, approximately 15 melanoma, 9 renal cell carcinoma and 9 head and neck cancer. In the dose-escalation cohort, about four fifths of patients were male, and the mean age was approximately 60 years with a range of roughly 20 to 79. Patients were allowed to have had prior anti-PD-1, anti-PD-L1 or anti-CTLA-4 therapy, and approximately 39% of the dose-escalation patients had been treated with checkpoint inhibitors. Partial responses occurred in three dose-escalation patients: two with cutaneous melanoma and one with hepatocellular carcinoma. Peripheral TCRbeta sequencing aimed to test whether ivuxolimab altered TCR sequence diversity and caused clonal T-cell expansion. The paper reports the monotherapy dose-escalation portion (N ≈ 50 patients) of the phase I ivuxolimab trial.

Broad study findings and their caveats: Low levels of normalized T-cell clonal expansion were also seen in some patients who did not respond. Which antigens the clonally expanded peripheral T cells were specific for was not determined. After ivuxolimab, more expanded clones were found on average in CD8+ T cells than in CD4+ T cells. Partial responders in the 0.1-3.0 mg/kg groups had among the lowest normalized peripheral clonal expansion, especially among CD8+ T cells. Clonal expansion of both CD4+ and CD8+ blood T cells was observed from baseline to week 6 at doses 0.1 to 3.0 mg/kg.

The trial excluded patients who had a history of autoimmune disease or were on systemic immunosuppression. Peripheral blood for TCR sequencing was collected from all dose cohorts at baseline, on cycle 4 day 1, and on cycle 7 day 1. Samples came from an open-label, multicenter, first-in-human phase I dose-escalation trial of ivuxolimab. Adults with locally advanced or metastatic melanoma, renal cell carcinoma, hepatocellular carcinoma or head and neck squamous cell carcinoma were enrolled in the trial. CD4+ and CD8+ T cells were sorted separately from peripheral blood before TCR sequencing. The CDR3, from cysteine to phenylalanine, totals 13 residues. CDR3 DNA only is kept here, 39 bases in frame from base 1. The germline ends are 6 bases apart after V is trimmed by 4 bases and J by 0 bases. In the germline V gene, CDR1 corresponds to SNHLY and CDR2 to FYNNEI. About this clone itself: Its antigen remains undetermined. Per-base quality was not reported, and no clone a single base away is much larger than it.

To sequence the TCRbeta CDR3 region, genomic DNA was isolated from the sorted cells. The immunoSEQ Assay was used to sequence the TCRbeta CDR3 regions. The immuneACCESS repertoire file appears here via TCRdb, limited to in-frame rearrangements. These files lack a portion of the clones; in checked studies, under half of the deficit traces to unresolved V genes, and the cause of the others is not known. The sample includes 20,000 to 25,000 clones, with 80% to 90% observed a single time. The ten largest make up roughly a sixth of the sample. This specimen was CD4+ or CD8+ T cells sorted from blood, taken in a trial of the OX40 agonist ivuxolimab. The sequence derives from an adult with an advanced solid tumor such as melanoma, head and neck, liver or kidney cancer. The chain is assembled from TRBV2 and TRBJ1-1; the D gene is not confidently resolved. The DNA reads TGTGCCAGCAGTGCCGGAATGAACACTGAAGCTTTCTTT. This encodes CASSAGMNTEAFF.